This TCR beta chain appears in the sequencing data of a study of OX40 agonist ivuxolimab in advanced cancers. Study background: Patients were infused with ivuxolimab every 2 weeks at 0.01 to 10 mg/kg.

Only in-frame clones appear in the TCRdb table, and some are missing; sequencing was by immunoSEQ multiplex PCR. The sample lists approximately 70,000 clones, about 88% occurring once. Sampled blood was obtained at baseline, cycle 4 day 1, and cycle 7 day 1. This CDR3 region has 15 residues. CDR1 is SGHAT and CDR2 is FQNNGV in the germline V gene. Trimming stripped 5 bases from V and 4 bases from J, with 15 bases between. The sample was CD4+ or CD8+ T cells sorted from blood, taken in a trial of the OX40 agonist ivuxolimab. The rearrangement joins TRBV11-2 to TRBJ2-1; either TRBD1 or TRBD2 may supply D (5 bases each). The clonotype comes from an adult with an advanced solid tumor such as melanoma, head and neck, liver or kidney cancer. The CDR3 sequence: CASSGHGVNYNEQFF. CDR3 nucleotide sequence: TGTGCCAGCAGCGGACACGGGGTGAATTACAATGAGCAGTTCTTC.